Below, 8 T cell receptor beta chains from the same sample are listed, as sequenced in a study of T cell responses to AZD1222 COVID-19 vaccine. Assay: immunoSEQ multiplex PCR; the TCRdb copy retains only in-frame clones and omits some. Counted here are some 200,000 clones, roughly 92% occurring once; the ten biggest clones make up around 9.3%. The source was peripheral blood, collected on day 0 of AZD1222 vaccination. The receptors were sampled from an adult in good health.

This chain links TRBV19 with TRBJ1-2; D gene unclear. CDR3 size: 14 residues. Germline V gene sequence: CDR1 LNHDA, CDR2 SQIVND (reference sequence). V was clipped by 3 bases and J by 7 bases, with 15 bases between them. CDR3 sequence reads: CASSIRPYSVGYTF. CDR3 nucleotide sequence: TGTGCCAGTAGTATCAGGCCGTACTCGGTTGGCTACACCTTC.

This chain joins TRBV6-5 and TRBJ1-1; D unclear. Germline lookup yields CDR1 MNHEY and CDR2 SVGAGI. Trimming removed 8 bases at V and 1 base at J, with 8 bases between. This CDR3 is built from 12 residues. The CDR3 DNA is TGTGCCAGCCTATGGCGGAACACTGAAGCTTTCTTT. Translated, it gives CASLWRNTEAFF.

CDR3 region: CASSPTTTANTEAFF. CDR3 nucleotide sequence: TGTGCCAGCAGTCCCACTACAACGGCGAACACTGAAGCTTTCTTT. The chain combines TRBV28 with TRBJ1-1; D unresolved. The CDR3 has 15 amino acids. Trimming removed 5 bases at V and 1 base at J, with 14 bases between. Germline values: CDR1 MDHEN, CDR2 SYDVKM.

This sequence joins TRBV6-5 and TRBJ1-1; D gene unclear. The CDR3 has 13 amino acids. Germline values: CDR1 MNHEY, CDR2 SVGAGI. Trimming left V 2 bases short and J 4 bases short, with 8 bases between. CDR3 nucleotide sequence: TGTGCCAGCAGTTACCAACCCGGCACTGAAGCTTTCTTT. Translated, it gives CASSYQPGTEAFF.

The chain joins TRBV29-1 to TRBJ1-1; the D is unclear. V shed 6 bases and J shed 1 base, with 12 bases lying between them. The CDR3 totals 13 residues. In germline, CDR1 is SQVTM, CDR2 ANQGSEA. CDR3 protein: CSVATSQNTEAFF. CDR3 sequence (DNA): TGCAGCGTCGCTACTTCACAGAACACTGAAGCTTTCTTT.

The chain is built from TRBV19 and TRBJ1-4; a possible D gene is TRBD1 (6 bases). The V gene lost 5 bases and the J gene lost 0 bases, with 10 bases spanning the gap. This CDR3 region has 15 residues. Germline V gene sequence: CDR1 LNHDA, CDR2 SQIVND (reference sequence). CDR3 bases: TGTGCCAGTAGTCCCAGGGGTTCAACTAATGAAAAACTGTTTTTT. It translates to CASSPRGSTNEKLFF.

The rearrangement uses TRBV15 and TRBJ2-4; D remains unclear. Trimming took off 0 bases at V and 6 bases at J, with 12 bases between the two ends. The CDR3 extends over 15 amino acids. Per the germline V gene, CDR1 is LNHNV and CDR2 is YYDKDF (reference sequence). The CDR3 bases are TGTGCCACCAGCAGAGACCCGGTCGTGGCAAACATTCAGTACTTC. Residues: CATSRDPVVANIQYF. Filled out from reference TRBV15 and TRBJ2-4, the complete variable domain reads DAMVIQNPRYQVTQFGKPVTLSCSQTLNHNVMYWYQQKSSQAPKLLFHYYDKDFNNEADTPDNFQSRRPNTSFCFLDIRSPGLGDTAMYLCATSRDPVVANIQYFGAGTRLSVL.

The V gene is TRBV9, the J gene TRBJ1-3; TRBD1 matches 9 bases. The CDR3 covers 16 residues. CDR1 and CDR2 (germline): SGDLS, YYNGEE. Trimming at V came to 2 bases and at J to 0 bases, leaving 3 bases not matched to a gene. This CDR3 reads CASSVGTGYSGNTIYF. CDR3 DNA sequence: TGTGCCAGCAGCGTCGGGACAGGGTACTCTGGAAACACCATATATTTT.